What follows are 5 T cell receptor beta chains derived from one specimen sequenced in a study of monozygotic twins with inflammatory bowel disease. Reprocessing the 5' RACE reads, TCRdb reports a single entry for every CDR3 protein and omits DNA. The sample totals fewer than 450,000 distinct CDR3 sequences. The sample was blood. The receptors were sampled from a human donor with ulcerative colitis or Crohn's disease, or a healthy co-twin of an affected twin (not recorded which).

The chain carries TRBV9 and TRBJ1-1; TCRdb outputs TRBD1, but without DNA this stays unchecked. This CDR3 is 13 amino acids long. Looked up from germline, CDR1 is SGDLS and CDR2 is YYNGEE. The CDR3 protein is CASSVAPSLGAFF.

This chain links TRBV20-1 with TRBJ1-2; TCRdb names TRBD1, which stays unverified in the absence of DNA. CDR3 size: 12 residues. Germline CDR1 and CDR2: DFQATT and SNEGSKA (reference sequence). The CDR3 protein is CSARNRDYGYTF.

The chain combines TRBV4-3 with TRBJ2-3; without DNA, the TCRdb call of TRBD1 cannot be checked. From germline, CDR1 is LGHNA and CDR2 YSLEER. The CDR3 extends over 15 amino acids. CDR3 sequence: CASSQEPQGASAQYF.

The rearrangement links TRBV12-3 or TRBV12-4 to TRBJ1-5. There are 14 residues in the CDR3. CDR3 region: CASSLVQNNQPQHF.

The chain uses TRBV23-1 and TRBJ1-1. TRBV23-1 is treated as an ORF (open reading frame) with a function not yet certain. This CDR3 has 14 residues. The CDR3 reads CASSPEIRGTEAFF.